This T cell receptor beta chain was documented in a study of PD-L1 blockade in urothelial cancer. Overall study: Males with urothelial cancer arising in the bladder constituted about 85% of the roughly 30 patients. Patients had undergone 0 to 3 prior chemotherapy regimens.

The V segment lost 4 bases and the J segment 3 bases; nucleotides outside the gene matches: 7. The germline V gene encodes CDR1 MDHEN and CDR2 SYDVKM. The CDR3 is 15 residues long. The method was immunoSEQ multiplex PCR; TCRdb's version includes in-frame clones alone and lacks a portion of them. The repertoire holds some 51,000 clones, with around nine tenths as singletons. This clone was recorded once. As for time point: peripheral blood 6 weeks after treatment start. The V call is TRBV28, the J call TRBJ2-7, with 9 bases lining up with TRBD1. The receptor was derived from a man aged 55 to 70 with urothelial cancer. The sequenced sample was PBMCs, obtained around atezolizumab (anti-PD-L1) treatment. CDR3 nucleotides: TGTGCCAGCAGTTCCGGACAGGGGTACCACTACGAGCAGTACTTC. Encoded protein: CASSSGQGYHYEQYF.